These T cell receptor beta chains were read from a single sample in a study of cytomegalovirus exposure and HLA in healthy donors. Data came from immunoSEQ multiplex PCR; TCRdb stores just in-frame clones and leaves some out. Of more than 100,000 clones in the sample, more than 70% were seen once. Sequencing used PBMCs. The receptors come from a man aged 45-65 years in good health and CMV-seropositive. The CDR3 runs from the conserved cysteine through the conserved F or W. The order of the fields is CDR3 DNA, CDR3 protein, clone size, V gene, J gene, D gene. A D gene is named only where the DNA matches it firmly. The listing skips clone size in some rows; elsewhere it reads once, few, many or a size class.

cdr3_nt: TGCGCCAGCAGCCCCAAGGACTCGCCGGGAAACACCATATATTTT
cdr3_aa: CASSPKDSPGNTIYF
clone_size: -
v_call: TRBV4-1
j_call: TRBJ1-3
d_call: -

cdr3_nt: TGTGCCAGCAGCTTGATAGCGGGGGAGGCCGGGGAGCTGTTTTTT
cdr3_aa: CASSLIAGEAGELFF
clone_size: -
v_call: TRBV5-5
j_call: TRBJ2-2
d_call: TRBD2

cdr3_nt: TGCGCCAGCAGTGAGTCTTTAGGCGGAGAGACCCAGTACTTC
cdr3_aa: CASSESLGGETQYF
clone_size: -
v_call: TRBV10-1
j_call: TRBJ2-5
d_call: -

cdr3_nt: TGTGCCAGCAAGGACAGAGCCTACGAGCAGTACTTC
cdr3_aa: CASKDRAYEQYF
clone_size: -
v_call: TRBV6-1
j_call: TRBJ2-7
d_call: -

cdr3_nt: TGTGCCAGTACCCCACCCAGGCTGAACACTGAAGCTTTCTTT
cdr3_aa: CASTPPRLNTEAFF
clone_size: -
v_call: TRBV19
j_call: TRBJ1-1
d_call: -

cdr3_nt: TGTGCCAGCAGTCGACAGGGGAGCTCCTACGAGCAGTACTTC
cdr3_aa: CASSRQGSSYEQYF
clone_size: -
v_call: TRBV2
j_call: TRBJ2-7
d_call: TRBD1

cdr3_nt: TGTGCCAGCAGCCCAGGACAGGTCCCTACCGGGGAGCTGTTTTTT
cdr3_aa: CASSPGQVPTGELFF
clone_size: -
v_call: TRBV5-8
j_call: TRBJ2-2
d_call: TRBD1

cdr3_nt: TGTGCCAGCAGCCCCCGGACAGGAGCAGATACGCAGTATTTT
cdr3_aa: CASSPRTGADTQYF
clone_size: -
v_call: TRBV7-3
j_call: TRBJ2-3
d_call: TRBD1

cdr3_nt: TGTGCCAGCAGCCAAGATAGGAGGAACTATGGCTACACCTTC
cdr3_aa: CASSQDRRNYGYTF
clone_size: -
v_call: TRBV4-2
j_call: TRBJ1-2
d_call: -

cdr3_nt: TGTGCCATCAGGGGACTAGCGGGGGATACGCAGTATTTT
cdr3_aa: CAIRGLAGDTQYF
clone_size: -
v_call: TRBV10-3
j_call: TRBJ2-3
d_call: TRBD2

cdr3_nt: TGTGCCAGCAGCCCAGAGGGGGGACAGGGCTACACCTTC
cdr3_aa: CASSPEGGQGYTF
clone_size: -
v_call: TRBV6-1
j_call: TRBJ1-2
d_call: TRBD1

cdr3_nt: TGCGCCAGCAGCCCCCTGGGGGGGCGGGGACCCAGTACGGTGCAGTTCTTC
cdr3_aa: CASSPLGGRGPSTVQFF
clone_size: -
v_call: TRBV4-1
j_call: TRBJ2-1
d_call: -

cdr3_nt: TGTGCCAGCAGCAAGGCAGGGGAACGAGGCTACACCTTC
cdr3_aa: CASSKAGERGYTF
clone_size: few
v_call: TRBV27
j_call: TRBJ1-2
d_call: -

cdr3_nt: TGCGCCAGCAGCTCATCTGCCGGGACTAGCGGGAGGAACGAGCAGTACTTC
cdr3_aa: CASSSSAGTSGRNEQYF
clone_size: -
v_call: TRBV5-1
j_call: TRBJ2-7
d_call: TRBD2

cdr3_nt: TGTGCCAGCAGCCAAGATAGGGGGACAGGGGGAGGCGGGGAGCTGTTTTTT
cdr3_aa: CASSQDRGTGGGGELFF
clone_size: -
v_call: TRBV4-2
j_call: TRBJ2-2
d_call: TRBD1

cdr3_nt: TGTGCCAGTAGCGGCTTAGCGGGAGGGACGTACAATGAGCAGTTCTTC
cdr3_aa: CASSGLAGGTYNEQFF
clone_size: -
v_call: TRBV9
j_call: TRBJ2-1
d_call: TRBD2

cdr3_nt: TGTGCCAGAAGGCTGACACGTGGAAGCACAGATACGCAGTATTTT
cdr3_aa: CARRLTRGSTDTQYF
clone_size: once
v_call: TRBV5-3
j_call: TRBJ2-3
d_call: -

cdr3_nt: TGTGCCAGCTCACTCGGGACAGACTTAACTGAAGCTTTCTTT
cdr3_aa: CASSLGTDLTEAFF
clone_size: once
v_call: TRBV18
j_call: TRBJ1-1
d_call: TRBD1

cdr3_nt: TGTGCCAGCAGCCAGTCAGCTAGTGTAGAGACCCAGTACTTC
cdr3_aa: CASSQSASVETQYF
clone_size: -
v_call: TRBV7-9
j_call: TRBJ2-5
d_call: -

cdr3_nt: TGTGCCAGCAGCGCGGGGGGGCGCTACAATGAGCAGTTCTTC
cdr3_aa: CASSAGGRYNEQFF
clone_size: -
v_call: TRBV6-1
j_call: TRBJ2-1
d_call: TRBD2

cdr3_nt: TGTGCCAGCAGTTACTCTCCTAGCGGACCCTACGAGCAGTACTTC
cdr3_aa: CASSYSPSGPYEQYF
clone_size: -
v_call: TRBV6-5
j_call: TRBJ2-7
d_call: TRBD2

cdr3_nt: TGCGCCAGCAGCTCCCAGTCGTACAATGAGCAGTTCTTC
cdr3_aa: CASSSQSYNEQFF
clone_size: few
v_call: TRBV5-1
j_call: TRBJ2-1
d_call: -

cdr3_nt: TGTGCCAGTAGTATCCGGGACACTTACACTGAAGCTTTCTTT
cdr3_aa: CASSIRDTYTEAFF
clone_size: -
v_call: TRBV19
j_call: TRBJ1-1
d_call: -

cdr3_nt: TGTGCCAGCAGCCCTTCGGGACAGCGGGAGACCCAGTACTTC
cdr3_aa: CASSPSGQRETQYF
clone_size: -
v_call: TRBV4-2
j_call: TRBJ2-5
d_call: TRBD1

cdr3_nt: TGCGCCAGCAGCTTGGCAGTTATGAACACTGAAGCTTTCTTT
cdr3_aa: CASSLAVMNTEAFF
clone_size: -
v_call: TRBV5-1
j_call: TRBJ1-1
d_call: -

cdr3_nt: TGCAGCGTTGATGGACTAGCGACGGAAGAGACCCAGTACTTC
cdr3_aa: CSVDGLATEETQYF
clone_size: -
v_call: TRBV29-1
j_call: TRBJ2-5
d_call: TRBD2

cdr3_nt: TGTGCCAGCAGTGACAGGTATAGCAATCAGCCCCAGCATTTT
cdr3_aa: CASSDRYSNQPQHF
clone_size: -
v_call: TRBV6-1
j_call: TRBJ1-5
d_call: -

cdr3_nt: TGTGCCAGCAGCCCAGGGACAGTCTACGAGCAGTACTTC
cdr3_aa: CASSPGTVYEQYF
clone_size: -
v_call: TRBV7-8
j_call: TRBJ2-7
d_call: TRBD1

cdr3_nt: TGTGCCAGCAGCTTAGAAGAGAATTCACCCCTCCACTTT
cdr3_aa: CASSLEENSPLHF
clone_size: -
v_call: TRBV11-1
j_call: TRBJ1-6
d_call: -

cdr3_nt: TGTGCCAGCAGTTTAGGAGGGGGGACAGGGGGCAACGAGCAGTACTTC
cdr3_aa: CASSLGGGTGGNEQYF
clone_size: -
v_call: TRBV27
j_call: TRBJ2-7
d_call: TRBD1

cdr3_nt: TGTGCCAGCAGCCGGACAGAGAACACCGGGGAGCTGTTTTTT
cdr3_aa: CASSRTENTGELFF
clone_size: few
v_call: TRBV11-1
j_call: TRBJ2-2
d_call: -

cdr3_nt: TGTGCCAGCAGTTGGACAGCCGGGGAGCTGTTTTTT
cdr3_aa: CASSWTAGELFF
clone_size: -
v_call: TRBV7-9
j_call: TRBJ2-2
d_call: -

cdr3_nt: TGTGCCAGCAGTTACCGGGAAAGCACAGATACGCAGTATTTT
cdr3_aa: CASSYRESTDTQYF
clone_size: -
v_call: TRBV6-5
j_call: TRBJ2-3
d_call: -

cdr3_nt: TGTGCCAGCAGCTACGACACTAACTATGGCTACACCTTC
cdr3_aa: CASSYDTNYGYTF
clone_size: -
v_call: TRBV5-4
j_call: TRBJ1-2
d_call: -

cdr3_nt: TGCAGCGTTGTTCGACAGGGTTTAGGGTATGGCTACACCTTC
cdr3_aa: CSVVRQGLGYGYTF
clone_size: few
v_call: TRBV29-1
j_call: TRBJ1-2
d_call: TRBD1

cdr3_nt: TGTGCTAGTGGTTCCCCCCGGGGGGGGCCAATCGGGGAGCTGTTTTTT
cdr3_aa: CASGSPRGGPIGELFF
clone_size: -
v_call: TRBV12-5
j_call: TRBJ2-2
d_call: TRBD2

cdr3_nt: TGTGCTAGCAGCCGGACTAGCGGAAGAGATACGCAGTATTTT
cdr3_aa: CASSRTSGRDTQYF
clone_size: -
v_call: TRBV7-7
j_call: TRBJ2-3
d_call: TRBD2

cdr3_nt: TGTGCCAGCAGCCGAGGACAGGCCTACGAGCAGTACTTC
cdr3_aa: CASSRGQAYEQYF
clone_size: -
v_call: TRBV5-4
j_call: TRBJ2-7
d_call: TRBD1

cdr3_nt: TGTGCCAGCTCAGCGGCAGCGACGAACACTGAAGCTTTCTTT
cdr3_aa: CASSAAATNTEAFF
clone_size: -
v_call: TRBV18
j_call: TRBJ1-1
d_call: -

cdr3_nt: TGTGCCAGCAGCTTACGGGGGGCAGATACGCAGTATTTT
cdr3_aa: CASSLRGADTQYF
clone_size: -
v_call: TRBV7-9
j_call: TRBJ2-3
d_call: TRBD2

cdr3_nt: TGTGCCAGCAGTGGACTAGCGGGAGAGACCCAGTACTTC
cdr3_aa: CASSGLAGETQYF
clone_size: -
v_call: TRBV2
j_call: TRBJ2-5
d_call: TRBD2

cdr3_nt: TGTGCCAGTAGTACCTTCACAGATACGCAGTATTTT
cdr3_aa: CASSTFTDTQYF
clone_size: -
v_call: TRBV19
j_call: TRBJ2-3
d_call: -

cdr3_nt: TGTGCCAGCAGCATCGGGACTAGCGGGAGGGCCTACGAGCAGTACTTC
cdr3_aa: CASSIGTSGRAYEQYF
clone_size: few
v_call: TRBV5-4
j_call: TRBJ2-7
d_call: TRBD2

cdr3_nt: TGTGCCAGCAGGAGGACTCCGGAGACCCAGTACTTC
cdr3_aa: CASRRTPETQYF
clone_size: -
v_call: TRBV6-5
j_call: TRBJ2-5
d_call: -

cdr3_nt: TGTGCCAGCAGCTCCCCCAGCGGGGGGGCCAACACCGGGGAGCTGTTTTTT
cdr3_aa: CASSSPSGGANTGELFF
clone_size: -
v_call: TRBV13
j_call: TRBJ2-2
d_call: TRBD2

cdr3_nt: TGTGCCAGCAGTGAAGCGGGGACAGGGGGCTACACCTTC
cdr3_aa: CASSEAGTGGYTF
clone_size: -
v_call: TRBV2
j_call: TRBJ1-2
d_call: TRBD1

cdr3_nt: TGTGCCAGCAGCTTGCGGGGCCTAATATACAATGAGCAGTTCTTC
cdr3_aa: CASSLRGLIYNEQFF
clone_size: few
v_call: TRBV11-2
j_call: TRBJ2-1
d_call: -

cdr3_nt: TGCGCCAGCAGCAAACAGGGTGGGAACACTGAAGCTTTCTTT
cdr3_aa: CASSKQGGNTEAFF
clone_size: -
v_call: TRBV5-1
j_call: TRBJ1-1
d_call: -

cdr3_nt: TGTGCCAGCAGCTTTAGCGGCCAAGAGACCCAGTACTTC
cdr3_aa: CASSFSGQETQYF
clone_size: -
v_call: TRBV7-2
j_call: TRBJ2-5
d_call: -

cdr3_nt: TGTGCCAGCAGCTTACCGGGACAGGGAGCCTACGAGCAGTACTTC
cdr3_aa: CASSLPGQGAYEQYF
clone_size: -
v_call: TRBV7-9
j_call: TRBJ2-7
d_call: TRBD1

cdr3_nt: TGTGCCAGCAGCTCCCCGACAGGGGATCAAGGCTATGGCTACACCTTC
cdr3_aa: CASSSPTGDQGYGYTF
clone_size: -
v_call: TRBV7-8
j_call: TRBJ1-2
d_call: TRBD1

cdr3_nt: TGTGCCAGCAGCTCGAGGGGGCCCTACACTGAAGCTTTCTTT
cdr3_aa: CASSSRGPYTEAFF
clone_size: -
v_call: TRBV6-6
j_call: TRBJ1-1
d_call: TRBD1

cdr3_nt: TGTGCCAGTAGTGATCCGTTTCGGGGAGGGAACACTGAAGCCTTCTTT
cdr3_aa: CASSDPFRGGNTEAFF
clone_size: -
v_call: TRBV19
j_call: TRBJ1-1
d_call: -

cdr3_nt: TGCAGCGTTGAAGAAGCGGGGGCCTGGACTATTACTAACTATGGCTACACCTTC
cdr3_aa: CSVEEAGAWTITNYGYTF
clone_size: -
v_call: TRBV29-1
j_call: TRBJ1-2
d_call: -

cdr3_nt: TGCGCCAGCAGCCAAGATAGGCAGGGGATGGGCTACACCTTC
cdr3_aa: CASSQDRQGMGYTF
clone_size: few
v_call: TRBV4-1
j_call: TRBJ1-2
d_call: -

cdr3_nt: TGTGCCAGCAGTTTCTCCCCCCCAGGACAGGGGTGGGTTTTT
cdr3_aa: CASSFSPPGQGWVF
clone_size: -
v_call: TRBV6-5
j_call: TRBJ2-2
d_call: TRBD1

cdr3_nt: TGTGCCAGCAGTTACTCCGGGACTAGATCGGATGAGCAGTTCTTC
cdr3_aa: CASSYSGTRSDEQFF
clone_size: -
v_call: TRBV6-6
j_call: TRBJ2-1
d_call: TRBD2

cdr3_nt: TGTGCCAGCAGCCCCCGGCGGGGGAACACTGAAGCTTTCTTT
cdr3_aa: CASSPRRGNTEAFF
clone_size: -
v_call: TRBV16
j_call: TRBJ1-1
d_call: -

cdr3_nt: TGTGCCAGCTCAGGGCCCGGCCAAGGGGGTGAGCAGTTCTTC
cdr3_aa: CASSGPGQGGEQFF
clone_size: -
v_call: TRBV18
j_call: TRBJ2-1
d_call: -

cdr3_nt: TGTGCCAGCAGCTTCAGTCACAGGGGTACCTACGAGCAGTACTTC
cdr3_aa: CASSFSHRGTYEQYF
clone_size: once
v_call: TRBV5-6
j_call: TRBJ2-7
d_call: TRBD1